This T cell receptor (beta chain) was documented in a study of CD8 T cells in ankylosing spondylitis. This clonotype was counted once. TCRdb independently ran MiXCR on the 5' RACE reads; one entry per CDR3 protein. The table lists about 270,000 distinct CDR3 sequences, roughly 32% of them singletons, with about 4.2% in the top ten. This CDR3 has 14 residues. Trimming shortened V by 3 bases and J by 7 bases, and 10 bases separated the two germline ends. The germline V gene has CDR1 SNHLY and CDR2 FYNNEI. The rearrangement links TRBV2 to TRBJ1-6, with unresolved D. Sequenced: blood, either unsorted or a sorted T cell fraction (not recorded which). The receptor was derived from a male donor with ankylosing spondylitis or in good health (not recorded which). The CDR3 is CASSDGFLNSPLHF. CDR3 bases: TGTGCCAGCAGTGATGGGTTCTTGAATTCACCCCTCCACTTT.